This entry is about one TCR beta chain. Germline CDR1 reads MNHEY; CDR2 reads SVGEGT. J lost 0 bases, V lost 0 bases, and 4 bases had no gene match. This CDR3 comprises 17 residues. Next came a second PCR, run for roughly 7 to 12 cycles, which used a sample-barcoded 5' primer along with a J-beta primer mix. TCRdb analysed the 5' RACE reads with MiXCR anew, one entry per CDR3 protein. Of 1.5 million to 2 million distinct CDR3 sequences listed, almost 35% were seen once; the top ten hold 11%. The sample is drawn from a study of blood T cells in healthy people across ages. This chain links TRBV6-2 or TRBV6-3 with TRBJ2-1; 8 nucleotides align to TRBD2. Sequencing was performed on blood. This TCR came from a woman in her thirties in good health. The CDR3 is CASSYSRTSSSYNEQFF. The CDR3 DNA reads as TGTGCCAGCAGTTACTCGAGGACTAGCAGCTCCTACAATGAGCAGTTCTTC.